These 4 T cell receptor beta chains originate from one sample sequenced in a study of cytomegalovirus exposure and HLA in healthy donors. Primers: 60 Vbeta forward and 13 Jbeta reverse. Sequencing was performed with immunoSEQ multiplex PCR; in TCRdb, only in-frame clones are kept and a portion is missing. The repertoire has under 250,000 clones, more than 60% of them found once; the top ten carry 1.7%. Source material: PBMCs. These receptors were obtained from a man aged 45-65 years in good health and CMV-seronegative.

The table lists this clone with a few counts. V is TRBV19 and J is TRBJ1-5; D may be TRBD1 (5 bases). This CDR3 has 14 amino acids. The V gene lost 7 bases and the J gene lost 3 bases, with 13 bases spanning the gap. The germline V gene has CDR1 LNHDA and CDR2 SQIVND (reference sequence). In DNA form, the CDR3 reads TGTGCCAGTAATGATGGCAGGGACAATCAGCCCCAGCATTTT. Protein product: CASNDGRDNQPQHF. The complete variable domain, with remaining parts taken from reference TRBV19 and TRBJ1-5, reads DGGITQSPKYLFRKEGQNVTLSCEQNLNHDAMYWYRQDPGQGLRLIYYSQIVNDFQKGDIAEGYSVSREKKESFPLTVTSAQKNPTAFYLCASNDGRDNQPQHFGDGTRLSIL.

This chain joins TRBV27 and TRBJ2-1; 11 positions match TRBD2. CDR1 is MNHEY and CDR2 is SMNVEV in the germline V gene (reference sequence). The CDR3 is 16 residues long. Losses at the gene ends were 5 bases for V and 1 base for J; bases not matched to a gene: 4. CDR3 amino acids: CASSPRLAGSYNEQFF. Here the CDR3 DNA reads TGTGCCAGCAGTCCAAGACTAGCGGGATCCTACAATGAGCAGTTCTTC.

As DNA, the CDR3 is TGTGCCAGCAGCTTATACGGGAACACCGGGGAGCTGTTTTTT. This gives the protein CASSLYGNTGELFF. This chain connects TRBV7-2 to TRBJ2-2; D uncertain. V lost 2 bases and J 1 base, leaving 5 bases between the germline ends. The CDR3 sequence is 14 residues long. Germline CDR1 is SGHTA and CDR2 is FQGNSA.

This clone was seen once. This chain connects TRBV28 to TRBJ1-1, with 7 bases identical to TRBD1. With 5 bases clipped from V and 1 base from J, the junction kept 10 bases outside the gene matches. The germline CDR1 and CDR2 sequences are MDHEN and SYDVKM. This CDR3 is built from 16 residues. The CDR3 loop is CASSPLTGRTNTEAFF. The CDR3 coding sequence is TGTGCCAGCAGTCCGCTGACAGGGAGAACGAACACTGAAGCTTTCTTT.